This TCR beta chain was captured in a study of T cells expressing NK-cell markers. Each CDR3 protein gets one entry in TCRdb, which reprocessed the 5' RACE reads and gives no DNA. Recorded for this sample: around 470,000 distinct CDR3 sequences. Per germline, CDR1 MNHEY and CDR2 SVGAGI. The CDR3 runs to 12 residues. This TCR was sampled from a woman aged 45 to 65 in good health. The sample taken for sequencing was blood T cells: a sorted CD56 or NKG2C T cell subset, CD4+ or CD8+ T cells, or bulk PBMC T cells (not recorded which). The chain is built from TRBV6-5 and TRBJ1-6. The CDR3 reads CASSAGLGPLHF.